What follows is one T cell receptor beta chain and its context. Its antigen is unknown. The study ran its PCR with 60 Vbeta and 13 Jbeta primers. Clones were sequenced by immunoSEQ multiplex PCR, and TCRdb holds only the in-frame ones, with some missing. The table lists 95,000 to 150,000 clones, roughly 80% of them singletons. The data stem from a study of cytomegalovirus exposure and HLA in healthy donors. Turning to the study itself: A data release that came early held roughly 80 million unique TCRs from HLA-typed donors.

Study outcomes and limitations: A later analysis found that most CMV-associated TCR beta chains appeared HLA-restricted. Excluded were some V segments that proved indistinguishable, including TRBV6-2 and TRBV6-3. It was 150 or so TCR beta chains that were listed as cytomegalovirus-associated.

The V gene end was trimmed by 0 bases and the J gene end by 5 bases; junction bases not matched to a gene: 1. The germline V gene encodes CDR1 SGHAT and CDR2 FQNNGV. The CDR3 spans 15 residues. The V gene is TRBV11-2, the J gene TRBJ1-6, with 7 bases that match TRBD1. Sequencing input: PBMCs. The TCR comes from a female donor in good health and CMV-seropositive. The DNA for the CDR3 is TGTGCCAGCAGCTTAGAAGGGACAGATAATTCACCCCTCCACTTT. As protein: CASSLEGTDNSPLHF. The variable domain in full, with the rest retrieved from reference TRBV11-2 and TRBJ1-6, is EAGVAQSPRYKIIEKRQSVAFWCNPISGHATLYWYQQILGQGPKLLIQFQNNGVVDDSQLPKDRFSAERLKGVDSTLKIQPAKLEDSAVYLCASSLEGTDNSPLHFGNGTRLTVT.